These T cell receptor beta chains were read from a single sample in a study of blood T cells in healthy people across ages. Each CDR3 protein gets one entry after TCRdb re-called the 5' RACE reads with MiXCR. The sample gives about 1,800,000 distinct CDR3 sequences, 28% of which show up once; more than 6% is in the top ten. Sequences were obtained from blood. These receptors came from a woman in her twenties or thirties in good health. Both conserved end residues are part of each CDR3. Each record gives: clone size, D gene, J gene, V gene, CDR3 protein, CDR3 DNA. The D gene is left open where the match is weak. Clone size is shown for a subset of rows, as once, few, many or a class of expanded clone.

NA TRBD2 TRBJ2-1 TRBV27 CAGSLSSGRAYNEQFF TGTGCCGGCAGTTTATCTAGCGGGAGGGCCTACAATGAGCAGTTCTTC
NA NA TRBJ2-7 TRBV7-2 CASSSPGLPRNEQYF TGTGCCAGCAGTTCCCCGGGACTCCCAAGAAACGAGCAGTACTTC
NA NA TRBJ2-7 TRBV13 CASSLRSNYNEQYF TGTGCCAGCAGCTTGAGGAGTAACTACAATGAGCAGTACTTC
NA NA TRBJ1-6 TRBV20-1 CSARRIRESYSPLHF TGCAGTGCTAGACGTATAAGGGAGAGCTATTCACCCCTCCACTTT
few TRBD1 TRBJ1-2 TRBV29-1 CSVDGTANYGYTF TGCAGCGTTGATGGGACAGCTAACTATGGCTACACCTTC
few NA TRBJ2-1 TRBV4-3 CASSRLTGNEQFF TGCGCCAGCAGCCGCCTCACAGGGAATGAGCAGTTCTTC
many NA TRBJ1-2 TRBV20-1 CSANELRPGQGVWGYTF TGCAGTGCTAACGAATTGAGACCGGGACAAGGTGTCTGGGGCTACACCTTC
few TRBD2 TRBJ2-7 TRBV7-2 CASSLRTSGGTYEQYF TGTGCCAGCAGCTTGCGGACTAGCGGGGGTACCTACGAGCAGTACTTC
once NA TRBJ1-5 TRBV24-1 CATSDSRRSDQPQHF TGTGCCACCAGTGATAGCAGAAGATCTGATCAGCCCCAGCATTTT
few TRBD1 TRBJ2-3 TRBV20-1 CSAPGTADTQYF TGCAGTGCTCCCGGGACAGCCGATACGCAGTATTTT
NA NA TRBJ1-6 TRBV5-6 CASSLVDRVVNSPLHF TGTGCCAGCAGCCTGGTCGATCGTGTGGTAAATTCACCCCTCCACTTT
NA NA TRBJ2-5 TRBV19 CASRIDREDETQYF TGTGCCAGTAGGATAGACAGGGAGGACGAGACCCAGTACTTC
few NA TRBJ2-5 TRBV6-1 CASSEPPGETQYF TGTGCCAGCAGTGAACCCCCGGGGGAGACCCAGTACTTC
few TRBD1 TRBJ2-1 TRBV24-1 CATSDPGPGTGFNEQFF TGTGCCACCAGTGATCCGGGTCCCGGGACAGGGTTCAATGAGCAGTTCTTC
many TRBD1 TRBJ2-5 TRBV20-1 CSARRDRGQETQYF TGCAGTGCTAGACGAGACAGGGGCCAAGAGACCCAGTACTTC
NA TRBD1 TRBJ2-3 TRBV28 CASRGTGGKDTQYF TGTGCCAGCAGGGGGACAGGGGGGAAAGATACGCAGTATTTT
NA TRBD2 TRBJ2-1 TRBV7-2 CASSLVGTSGGEEQFF TGTGCCAGCAGCTTAGTAGGAACTAGCGGTGGGGAAGAGCAGTTCTTC
few TRBD1 TRBJ1-5 TRBV4-1 CASSQVDRGSGQPQHF TGCGCCAGCAGCCAAGTCGACAGGGGATCCGGTCAGCCCCAGCATTTT
few NA TRBJ2-5 TRBV6-1 CASSEGTVRETQYF TGTGCCAGCAGTGAAGGAACCGTCCGGGAGACCCAGTACTTC
NA TRBD1 TRBJ2-1 TRBV29-1 CSAQTGTYEQFF TGCAGCGCCCAGACAGGGACCTACGAGCAGTTCTTC
NA TRBD2 TRBJ2-1 TRBV5-6 CASSLVSSGRAGRNEQFF TGTGCCAGCAGCTTGGTTAGTAGCGGGAGGGCCGGGAGAAATGAGCAGTTCTTC
many TRBD2 TRBJ2-7 TRBV10-3 CAISELGLAGGDEQYF TGTGCCATCAGTGAGTTGGGACTAGCGGGCGGAGACGAGCAGTACTTC
many TRBD1 TRBJ2-7 TRBV18 CASSPGTGFSEQYF TGTGCCAGCTCACCAGGGACAGGGTTCAGCGAGCAGTACTTC
few NA TRBJ2-2 TRBV12-3/TRBV12-4 CASSLGQPGELFF TGTGCCAGCAGTTTAGGGCAGCCCGGGGAGCTGTTTTTT
few NA TRBJ2-3 TRBV24-1 CATSQDNTDTQYF TGTGCCACCAGTCAGGACAACACAGATACGCAGTATTTT
few NA TRBJ2-1 TRBV3-1 CASSQDLTASGSYNEQFF TGTGCCAGCAGCCAAGATCTAACCGCCAGCGGCTCCTACAATGAGCAGTTCTTC
NA NA TRBJ2-7 TRBV20-1 CSASSAGACEQYF TGCAGTGCTAGCTCGGCGGGGGCCTGCGAGCAGTACTTC
few NA TRBJ1-1 TRBV27 CASRLPGLTEAFF TGTGCCAGCCGCCTCCCAGGGTTGACTGAAGCTTTCTTT
NA NA TRBJ2-1 TRBV20-1 CSAKGGEQFF TGCAGTGCTAAGGGCGGTGAGCAGTTCTTC
many TRBD2 TRBJ2-1 TRBV20-1 CSASSTSGGANEQFF TGCAGTGCTTCCTCGACTAGCGGGGGGGCGAATGAGCAGTTCTTC
NA TRBD1 TRBJ2-1 TRBV20-1 CSARFPGQGVNEQFF TGCAGTGCTAGGTTCCCGGGACAGGGAGTCAATGAGCAGTTCTTC
NA TRBD2 TRBJ2-7 TRBV7-2 CASSASGGSHYEQYF TGTGCCAGCAGCGCTAGCGGGGGAAGCCACTACGAGCAGTACTTC
NA NA TRBJ2-6 TRBV7-9 CASNLRDTRFSGANVLTF TGTGCCAGCAACCTCCGGGACACACGATTCTCTGGGGCCAACGTCCTGACTTTC
NA NA TRBJ2-3 TRBV28 CASSSAGSGTDTQYF TGTGCCAGTAGTTCTGCGGGGTCTGGCACAGATACGCAGTATTTT
NA NA TRBJ1-1 TRBV10-2 CASSWGAMGAEAFF TGCGCCAGCAGTTGGGGGGCCATGGGAGCTGAAGCTTTCTTT
NA NA TRBJ2-2 TRBV18 CASSPNSANTGELFF TGTGCCAGCTCACCAAACAGCGCAAACACCGGGGAGCTGTTTTTT
many NA TRBJ2-1 TRBV30 CAWRLSAVDGQFF TGTGCCTGGAGACTTTCTGCGGTCGACGGGCAGTTCTTC
NA NA TRBJ1-2 TRBV6-2/TRBV6-3 CASKSEGLGYTF TGTGCCAGCAAATCTGAGGGACTTGGCTACACCTTC
NA NA TRBJ1-4 TRBV7-2 CASSAAGSTNEKLFF TGTGCCAGCAGCGCAGCAGGGTCAACTAATGAAAAACTGTTTTTT
many NA TRBJ2-6 TRBV12-5 CASGQSGANVLTF TGTGCTAGTGGTCAGTCTGGGGCCAACGTCCTGACTTTC
NA TRBD1 TRBJ2-5 TRBV12-5 CASGPSGTGRETQYF TGTGCTAGTGGTCCCTCCGGGACAGGGAGAGAGACCCAGTACTTC
NA TRBD1 TRBJ1-2 TRBV4-1 CASSRTDRDRAYGYTF TGCGCCAGCAGCCGAACGGACCGGGACAGAGCCTATGGCTACACCTTC
NA TRBD2 TRBJ2-1 TRBV5-1 CASSLYGLAGSYNEQFF TGCGCCAGCAGCTTGTACGGCCTAGCGGGATCCTACAATGAGCAGTTCTTC
few NA TRBJ2-4 TRBV21-1 CASSTVPGQGADPILAKNIQYF TGTGCCAGCAGCACCGTCCCGGGACAGGGGGCCGACCCGATCCTAGCCAAAAACATTCAGTACTTC
once NA TRBJ2-7 TRBV11-2 CASSPVAGRREQYF TGTGCCAGCAGCCCAGTCGCAGGGAGACGCGAGCAGTACTTC